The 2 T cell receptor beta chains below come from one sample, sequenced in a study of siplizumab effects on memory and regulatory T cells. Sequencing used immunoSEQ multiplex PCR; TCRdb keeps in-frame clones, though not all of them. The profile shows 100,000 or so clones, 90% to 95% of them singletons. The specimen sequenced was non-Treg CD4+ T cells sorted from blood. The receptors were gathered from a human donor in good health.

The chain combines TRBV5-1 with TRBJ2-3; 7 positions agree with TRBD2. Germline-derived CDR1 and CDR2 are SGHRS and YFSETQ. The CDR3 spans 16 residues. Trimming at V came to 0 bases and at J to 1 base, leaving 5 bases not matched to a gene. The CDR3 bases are TGCGCCAGCAGCTTGGGTTTAGCGGGTGGCACAGATACGCAGTATTTT. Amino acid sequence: CASSLGLAGGTDTQYF.

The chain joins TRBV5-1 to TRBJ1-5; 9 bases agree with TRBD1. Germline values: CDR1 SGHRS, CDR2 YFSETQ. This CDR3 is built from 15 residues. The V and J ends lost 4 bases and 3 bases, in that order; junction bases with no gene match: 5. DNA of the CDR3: TGCGCCAGCAGCCTCCGGACAGGGGACAATCAGCCCCAGCATTTT. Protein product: CASSLRTGDNQPQHF.